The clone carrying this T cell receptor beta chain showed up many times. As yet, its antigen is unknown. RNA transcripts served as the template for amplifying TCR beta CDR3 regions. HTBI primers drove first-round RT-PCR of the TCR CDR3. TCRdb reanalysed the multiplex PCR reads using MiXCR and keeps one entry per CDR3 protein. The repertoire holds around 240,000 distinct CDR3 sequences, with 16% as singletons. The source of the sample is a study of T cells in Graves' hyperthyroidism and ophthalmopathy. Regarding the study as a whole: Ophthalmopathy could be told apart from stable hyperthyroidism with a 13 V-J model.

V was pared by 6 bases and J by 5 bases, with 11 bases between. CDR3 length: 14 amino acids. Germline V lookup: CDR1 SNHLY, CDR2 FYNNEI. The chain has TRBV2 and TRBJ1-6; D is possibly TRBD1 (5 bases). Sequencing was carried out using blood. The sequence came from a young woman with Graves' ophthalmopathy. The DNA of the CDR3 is TGTGCCAGCAGGTCTGGGACCGATAATTCACCCCTCCACTTT. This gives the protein CASRSGTDNSPLHF.